This T cell receptor (beta chain) was recorded in a study of T cells in localized non-small cell lung cancer. Assay: immunoSEQ multiplex PCR; the TCRdb copy retains only in-frame clones and omits some. The top ten hold 20% to 25% of the sample, which has roughly 71,000 clones, 86% seen once. Findings of the study overall: The study sequenced only one region of the tumor. As a result, intratumor heterogeneity could not be excluded and remains possible.

As concerns this clone: Its cognate antigen is unknown.

V was pared by 6 bases and J by 3 bases, with 8 bases between. This CDR3 has 11 amino acids. Germline V lookup: CDR1 DFQATT, CDR2 SNEGSKA (reference sequence). The source of this sequence is a male donor at least 60 years old with stage III squamous cell lung carcinoma. Sequences were derived from peripheral blood, sampled before any cancer treatment. The genes are TRBV20-1 and TRBJ1-2, with D hard to call. In DNA form, the CDR3 reads TGCAGTGCGTCGGGAGACTATGGCTACACCTTC. As protein: CSASGDYGYTF.